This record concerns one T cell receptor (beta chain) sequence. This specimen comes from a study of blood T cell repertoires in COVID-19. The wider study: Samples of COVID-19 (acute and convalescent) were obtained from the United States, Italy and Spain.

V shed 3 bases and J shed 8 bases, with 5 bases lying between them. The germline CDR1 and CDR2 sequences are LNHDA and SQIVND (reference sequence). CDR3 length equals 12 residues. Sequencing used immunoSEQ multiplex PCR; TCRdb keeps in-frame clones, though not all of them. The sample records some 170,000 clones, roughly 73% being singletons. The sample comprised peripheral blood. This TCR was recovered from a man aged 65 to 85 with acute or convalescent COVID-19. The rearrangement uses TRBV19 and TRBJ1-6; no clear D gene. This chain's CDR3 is CASSIRYSPLHF. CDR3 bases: TGTGCCAGTAGTATCAGGTATTCACCCCTCCACTTT.